This T cell receptor beta chain was found in a study of HIV-infected patients and healthy controls. Trimming took off 2 bases at V and 7 bases at J, with 6 bases between the two ends. This CDR3 region has 12 residues. TCRdb re-called the 5' RACE reads through MiXCR, storing one row per CDR3 protein. The table lists 18,000 or so distinct CDR3 sequences, approximately 18% of them singletons. This clonotype was counted at least ten times. Material: CD8+ T cells from blood. J is TRBJ2-1 and V is TRBV12-3 or TRBV12-4; D is unclear. The origin of this receptor is a human donor in good health. The chain's CDR3 is CASSLNLNEQFF. The CDR3 coding sequence is TGTGCCAGCAGTTTAAACTTAAATGAGCAGTTCTTC.